The 2 T cell receptor beta chains listed next were all sequenced from one sample in a study of T cells in Graves' hyperthyroidism and ophthalmopathy. Researchers took RNA transcripts and amplified the TCR beta CDR3 regions from them. HTBI primers drove first-round RT-PCR of the TCR CDR3. One entry per CDR3 protein results from TCRdb running MiXCR on the multiplex PCR reads. The table lists around 370,000 distinct CDR3 sequences, about 18% of them singletons. Specimen: blood. These receptor sequences come from a man aged 18 to 30 with Graves' ophthalmopathy.

In its sample, this clonotype was seen a few times. The chain couples TRBV27 to TRBJ1-5, with no clear D. The CDR3 totals 13 residues. The germline V gene encodes CDR1 MNHEY and CDR2 SMNVEV (reference sequence). The germline V and J ends were trimmed by 10 bases and 3 bases, with 13 bases remaining between them. In DNA form, the CDR3 reads TGTGCCACCGCGGAGCGCCTCAATCAGCCCCAGCATTTT. It codes for CATAERLNQPQHF.

As regards this clonotype: This could be a read error, since a much larger clone is one nucleotide away. The V and J genes are TRBV24-1 and TRBJ2-1; 11 bases agree with TRBD2. After removal of 3 bases from V and 6 bases from J, the junction contained 6 bases not matched to a gene. Germline-derived CDR1 and CDR2 are KGHDR and SFDVKD. The CDR3 consists of 16 residues. CDR3: CATSDGTSGPCNEQFF. The CDR3 DNA is TGTGCCACCAGTGATGGGACTAGCGGACCCTGCAATGAGCAGTTCTTC.